This is a list of T cell receptor beta chains from one sample in a study of shared clonotypes between healthy human individuals. The table came from immunoSEQ multiplex PCR; TCRdb's copy has only in-frame clones and leaves some out. The top ten clones hold more than 0.95% of a sample with 2 million to 2.5 million clones, approximately 94% of them seen once. The sequencing input was naive CD8+ T cells sorted from blood. The source of these receptors is a man younger than 35 in good health. CDR3s include the opening cysteine and the closing phenylalanine or tryptophan. A D gene is named only where the DNA matches it firmly. Part of the rows lack a size; the others show once, few, many or a class for expanded clones.

D gene	V gene	J gene	clone size	CDR3 DNA	CDR3 protein
TRBD2	TRBV29-1	TRBJ2-7	.	TGCAGCGTGGAACTAGCGGGGGGACCCTACGAGCAGTACTTC	CSVELAGGPYEQYF
TRBD2	TRBV7-8	TRBJ2-1	.	TGTGCCAGCAGCTTATCCGACGGTTGGAGCGGGGGGCTCAATAATGAGCAGTTCTTC	CASSLSDGWSGGLNNEQFF
.	TRBV7-8	TRBJ2-2	.	TGTGCCAGCCGCAGGCTCGAGAACACCGGGGAGCTGTTTTTT	CASRRLENTGELFF
.	TRBV29-1	TRBJ2-1	.	TGCAGCGTTGGAAACTTACCTGAGCAGTTCTTC	CSVGNLPEQFF
.	TRBV30	TRBJ1-1	once	TGTGCCTGGAGTGGCCGGGGCATGGCTGAAGCTTTCTTT	CAWSGRGMAEAFF
TRBD2	TRBV27	TRBJ2-1	.	TGTGCCAGCAGTTTTATCCCTGGACTAGCGCCCTACAATGAGCAGTTCTTC	CASSFIPGLAPYNEQFF
TRBD2	TRBV7-2	TRBJ2-3	.	TGTGCCAGCGGGACAGGACTAGCGGGAATGAATTTT	CASGTGLAGMNF
.	TRBV7-2	TRBJ1-3	.	TGTGCCAGCAGCTTTGAGGGAACTACTGGAAACACCATATATTTT	CASSFEGTTGNTIYF
.	TRBV9	TRBJ2-5	.	TGTGCCAGCAGCGTCGACGGGCGGGAGACCCAGTACTTC	CASSVDGRETQYF
.	TRBV14	TRBJ1-3	.	TGTGCCAGCAGCCCCTTACTCGGGGAGTTGGGAAACACCATATATTTT	CASSPLLGELGNTIYF
TRBD1	TRBV19	TRBJ1-5	.	TGTGCCAGTAGTGAAACAGGGGACGGACCTTACGAGCCCCAGCATTTT	CASSETGDGPYEPQHF
.	TRBV13	TRBJ2-2	.	TGTGCCAGCAACTATCGGGGACCTAACACCGGGGAGCTGTTTTTT	CASNYRGPNTGELFF
TRBD1	TRBV30	TRBJ1-2	.	TGCGCCTCCTCCGGGACAGGGGGCAGGGAGGGCTACACCTTC	CASSGTGGREGYTF
.	TRBV10-2	TRBJ2-7	.	TGCGCCAGCAGTGAGTCAACCTCCTACGAGCAGTACTTC	CASSESTSYEQYF
.	TRBV4-3	TRBJ2-5	.	TGCGCCAGCAGCCAAGAACGGGGGGCTCACGAGACCCAGTACTTC	CASSQERGAHETQYF
TRBD1	TRBV10-3	TRBJ2-7	.	TGTGCCATCAGGGAACTATCCGGGACAGGGGTTTCCTACGAGCAGTACTTC	CAIRELSGTGVSYEQYF
.	TRBV30	TRBJ1-5	.	TGTGCCTGGAGTGTCGAGCAGAATCAGCCCCAGCATTTT	CAWSVEQNQPQHF
.	TRBV30	TRBJ2-3	.	TGTGCCTGGAGTGGTACAGATACGCAGTATTTT	CAWSGTDTQYF
.	TRBV11-2	TRBJ1-1	.	TGTGCCAGCAGCTTAGGCGAGGCAGGGGTGAACACTGAAGCTTTCTTT	CASSLGEAGVNTEAFF
.	TRBV2	TRBJ2-5	.	TGTGCCAGCAGTCCTCTGGCGCAAGAGACCCAGTACTTC	CASSPLAQETQYF
TRBD2	TRBV6-1	TRBJ2-5	once	TGTGCCAGGCTTTCGGGGGGCCAAGAGACCCAGTACTTC	CARLSGGQETQYF
TRBD1	TRBV4-1	TRBJ2-7	.	TGCGCCAGCAGCCTACCCGGGACAGGGGTAGGAGAGCAGTACTTC	CASSLPGTGVGEQYF
.	TRBV4-1	TRBJ1-2	.	TGCGCCAGCAGCCAAGTTTTCGGCGAGGGGCACTATGGCTACACCTTC	CASSQVFGEGHYGYTF
.	TRBV27	TRBJ2-2	.	TGTGCCAGCAGTTTCGGACAGCGCTGGGAGCTGTTTTTT	CASSFGQRWELFF
.	TRBV7-3	TRBJ2-2	.	TGTGCCAGCAGCTTAATCCCGGGGGCACCGAACACCGGGGAGCTGTTTTTT	CASSLIPGAPNTGELFF
TRBD1	TRBV30	TRBJ1-5	few	TGTGCCTGGCAATTGACAGGGAGCAATCAGCCCCAGCATTTT	CAWQLTGSNQPQHF
TRBD1	TRBV2	TRBJ1-1	.	TGTGCCAGCAGTGGGAGTTCTTGGACAGGGACCATGAACACTGAAGCTTTCTTT	CASSGSSWTGTMNTEAFF
TRBD2	TRBV19	TRBJ2-1	once	TGTGCCAGTAGTATTATGGTAGCGGGGGAACTCGATGAGCAGTTCTTC	CASSIMVAGELDEQFF
TRBD1	TRBV7-9	TRBJ1-4	.	TGTGCCAGCAGCCCGAGAGAACATGAGCCCGGGACAGTCTATGAAAAACTGTTTTTT	CASSPREHEPGTVYEKLFF
.	TRBV7-8	TRBJ2-1	few	TGTGCCAGCAGCTTACAGGGTGAGCAGTTCTTC	CASSLQGEQFF
TRBD2	TRBV13	TRBJ2-1	.	TGTGCCAGCAGTCCTAGCGGGGGGGTGGATGAGCAGTTCTTC	CASSPSGGVDEQFF
TRBD1	TRBV13	TRBJ2-2	.	TGTGCCAGCAGCGCTGGACAGGGGGCGCTGGGCCACACCGGGGAGCTGTTTTTT	CASSAGQGALGHTGELFF
TRBD1	TRBV6-1	TRBJ2-7	.	TGTGCCAGCACGACAGGGGGCTCCTACGAGCAGTACTTC	CASTTGGSYEQYF
TRBD2	TRBV27	TRBJ2-3	.	TGTGCCAGCAGTTTTGGGACTAGTCAGGCAGATACGCAGTATTTT	CASSFGTSQADTQYF
.	TRBV5-8	TRBJ2-3	.	TGTGCCAGCAGCGAAGCGGTCACAGATACGCAGTATTTT	CASSEAVTDTQYF
TRBD2	TRBV19	TRBJ2-2	.	TGTGCCACCCGATGGGGAGGGCTGAACACCGGGGAGCTGTTTTTT	CATRWGGLNTGELFF
.	TRBV13	TRBJ1-1	.	TGTGCCAGCAGGAATTACACTGAAGCTTTCTTT	CASRNYTEAFF
.	TRBV4-3	TRBJ2-1	.	TGCGCCAGCAGCCAAGATCCATCAGGGGGGGAGGCAAATGAGCAGTTCTTC	CASSQDPSGGEANEQFF